This paragraph reports one TCR beta chain. The data were obtained in a study of blood T cell repertoires in COVID-19. For the study at large: The analysed material was cDNA or gDNA that came from T cells, B-cell-depleted T cells, or PBMCs.

Trimming shortened V by 0 bases and J by 8 bases, and 11 bases separated the two germline ends. The CDR3 is 15 residues long. Germline V gene lookup returns CDR1 SEHNR and CDR2 FQNEAQ (reference sequence). The authors' processing: Nucleated cell counts were estimated from reference gene primer amplification. The assay was immunoSEQ multiplex PCR, and TCRdb's table has in-frame clones only and misses some. V and J calls and clone size are those listed in that table; D and trimming were worked out from the DNA. The table lists about 200,000 clones, about 88% of them singletons. This sequence was found in a man aged 18 to 30 with active or convalescent COVID-19. The chain couples TRBV7-9 to TRBJ1-6; D call uncertain. The sample taken for sequencing was peripheral blood. The CDR3 region is CASSLARVGDSPLHF. The CDR3 DNA is TGTGCCAGCAGCTTAGCACGGGTCGGGGATTCACCCCTCCACTTT.